The present entry profiles one T cell receptor beta chain with its context. Its antigen is not identified. This sample stems from a study of OX40 agonist ivuxolimab in advanced cancers. Study-wide context: Allowance was made for prior anti-PD-1, anti-PD-L1 or anti-CTLA-4 therapy, and roughly 39% had some. Study-wide points: At 0.1 to 3.0 mg/kg, CD4+ and CD8+ blood T cells expanded clonally by week 6. Relative to CD4+ cells, CD8+ T cells on average had more expanded clones.

The germline gives CDR1 MGHRA, CDR2 YSYEKL. The CDR3 spans 17 residues. V lost 0 bases, J lost 1 base, and 16 bases lay in between. Libraries were prepared by immunoSEQ multiplex PCR; TCRdb keeps only in-frame clonotypes and omits some of them. This sample has over 65,000 clones, with roughly 90% found just once. At baseline, cycle 4 day 1, and cycle 7 day 1, blood was sampled. The source of this sequence is an adult with an advanced solid tumor such as melanoma, head and neck, liver or kidney cancer. This chain uses TRBV4-1 with TRBJ2-7; a weak D match, TRBD2 (5 bases). The starting material was CD4+ or CD8+ T cells sorted from blood, obtained in a trial of the OX40 agonist ivuxolimab. This chain's CDR3 is CASSQDPIEDLSYEQYF. The CDR3 DNA follows: TGCGCCAGCAGCCAAGACCCGATTGAGGACTTGTCCTACGAGCAGTACTTC.